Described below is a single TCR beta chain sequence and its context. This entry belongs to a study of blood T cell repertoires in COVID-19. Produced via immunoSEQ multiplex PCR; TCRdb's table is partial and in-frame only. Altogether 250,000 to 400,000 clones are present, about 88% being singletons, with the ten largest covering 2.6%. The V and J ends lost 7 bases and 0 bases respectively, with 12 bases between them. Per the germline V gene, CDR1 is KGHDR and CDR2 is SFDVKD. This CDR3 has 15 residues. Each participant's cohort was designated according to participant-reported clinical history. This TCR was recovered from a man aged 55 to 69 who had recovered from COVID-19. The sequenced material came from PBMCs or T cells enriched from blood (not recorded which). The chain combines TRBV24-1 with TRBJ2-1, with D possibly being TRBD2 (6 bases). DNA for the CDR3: TGTGCCACCAGCACCGGGACTCTCTCCTACAATGAGCAGTTCTTC. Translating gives CATSTGTLSYNEQFF.